This record covers a single T cell receptor beta chain. These data originate in a study of control samples from healthy donors and cancer patients. Only in-frame clones appear in the TCRdb table, and some are missing; sequencing was by immunoSEQ multiplex PCR. The table lists hundreds of thousands of clones, roughly 80% of them singletons, with 10% to 15% in the top ten. CDR1 is MNHEY and CDR2 is SMNVEV in the germline V gene (reference sequence). The V gene lost 2 bases and the J gene lost 1 base, with 9 bases spanning the gap. This CDR3 has 15 amino acids. The sequence came from a woman aged 55-75 years with lung cancer. The J gene is TRBJ1-3, the V gene TRBV27; D is perhaps TRBD1 (5 bases). Input material: PBMCs. Here the CDR3 DNA reads TGTGCCAGCAGTTTAGTCGGGGGGTCTGGAAACACCATATATTTT. It is translated as CASSLVGGSGNTIYF.